These T cell receptor beta chains were read from a single sample in a study of human T cells and chemical hapten exposure. TCRdb re-analysed the RACE reads in MiXCR, keeping a single row per CDR3 protein. The sample lists under 400,000 distinct CDR3 sequences, 4.5% to 6% seen once, with just over 2.5% in the top ten. The sample consisted of whole blood, taken in connection with sensitization to the hapten diphenylcyclopropenone (DPC). These receptors all stem from a woman in her 50s with alopecia areata. Some clones in this sample may be carry-over from other donors' samples. Both conserved end residues are part of each CDR3. D genes are given only for firm matches. For some rows the clone size is stated as once, few or many, or as a class when expanded; others skip it.

12 | TRBJ2-7 | NA | many | TRBV6-1 | CASLWGTYEQYF | TGTGCCAGCCTCTGGGGGACCTACGAGCAGTACTTC
14 | TRBJ2-7 | NA | many | TRBV12-3/TRBV12-4 | CASSLSAGTHEQYF | TGTGCCAGCAGTTTATCGGCAGGGACCCACGAGCAGTACTTC
13 | TRBJ2-2 | NA | many | TRBV29-1 | CSVDQGPTGELFF | TGCAGCGTTGATCAGGGGCCCACCGGGGAGCTGTTTTTT
13 | TRBJ1-2 | NA | many | TRBV29-1 | CSVEEGVNYGYTF | TGCAGCGTTGAAGAGGGGGTTAACTATGGCTACACCTTC
14 | TRBJ1-2 | NA | NA | TRBV12-3/TRBV12-4 | CASSLSGLGYGYTF | TGTGCCAGCAGTTTATCCGGACTTGGCTATGGCTACACCTTC
14 | TRBJ2-2 | NA | NA | TRBV6-4 | CASSSDRYTGELFF | TGTGCCAGCAGCTCTGACAGATACACCGGGGAGCTGTTTTTT
15 | TRBJ2-5 | NA | NA | TRBV24-1 | CATSDPRQFQETQYF | TGTGCCACCAGTGATCCCCGACAGTTCCAAGAGACCCAGTACTTC
14 | TRBJ2-4 | NA | few | TRBV12-3/TRBV12-4 | CASSTELAKNIQYF | TGTGCCAGCAGTACAGAGCTAGCCAAAAACATTCAGTACTTC
16 | TRBJ2-3 | TRBD2 | NA | TRBV2 | CASSESQVLAGGKQYF | TGTGCCAGCAGTGAAAGTCAAGTGTTAGCGGGGGGAAAGCAGTATTTT
14 | TRBJ2-1 | TRBD1 | many | TRBV11-2 | CASSLGTGGGEQFF | TGTGCCAGCAGCTTAGGGACAGGGGGCGGGGAGCAGTTCTTC
12 | TRBJ1-2 | TRBD1 | few | TRBV14 | CASSTGNYGYTF | TGTGCCAGTTCGACAGGGAACTATGGCTACACCTTC
14 | TRBJ2-5 | TRBD2 | few | TRBV2 | CASTLRGFQETQYF | TGTGCCAGCACTTTGCGGGGGTTTCAAGAGACCCAGTACTTC
15 | TRBJ1-4 | TRBD1 | NA | TRBV3-1 | CASSQVGQEGEKLFF | TGTGCCAGCAGCCAAGTCGGACAGGAGGGGGAAAAACTGTTTTTT
14 | TRBJ2-1 | NA | NA | TRBV12-3/TRBV12-4 | CASSLLSRIDEQFF | TGTGCCAGCAGTTTGCTCTCGCGTATCGATGAGCAGTTCTTC
14 | TRBJ1-5 | NA | few | TRBV2 | CASRPYGGDQPQHF | TGTGCCAGCAGACCGTACGGGGGCGATCAGCCCCAGCATTTT